This entry describes one T cell receptor beta chain. The clone's antigen remains unknown. It has no much larger one-base neighbor in the sample; base qualities were not kept. The source of the sample is a study of beta chain features in type 1 diabetes (dated by TCRdb to between 2018 and 2020). Turning to the overall study: Patients and healthy donors did not differ in mean age, gender distribution, total cell number or subset yield. A total of roughly 99,000,000 sorted cells were examined across all samples, and the number of cells per subset was strongly correlated with RNA yield. In the study, recently diagnosed type 1 diabetes patients and matched healthy donors were compared on the TCRB repertoires of their sorted circulating CD4+ T cell subsets. Whereas all 30 or so donors provided naive and central memory subsets, regulatory and stem cell-like memory subsets were isolated from just 8 patients and about eight healthy donors.

The High Capacity cDNA Reverse Transcription Kit was used to reverse transcribe all of the isolated RNA, meaning that expressed TCRB transcripts were what got sequenced. Deep immunoSEQ sequencing was performed on naive, central memory and regulatory T cell samples, with an average of about 3.6 million total reads per sample. Sorted cells were lysed in RLT buffer, and RNA was extracted using DNase-treated RNeasy Micro or Mini kits according to cell number. To prevent cross-contamination, every cell subset was processed on its own, while patient and healthy donor samples were processed together. TCRB sequences were amplified from cDNA with the immunoSEQ multiplex PCR, producing 87-bp fragments spanning the CDR3 region. The amplicons were sequenced using the Illumina HiSeq platform. The authors processed their data as follows. Synthetic template baselines were used to correct PCR bias computationally, reads within Hamming distance 2 were collapsed together, and singletons that could not be merged were discarded. Reads were aligned against IMGT so that V, D and J genes, CDR3 length and insertions or deletions at six rearrangement sites could be assigned. Within each subset, clonotype counts were normalized to sorted cell number, after which true diversity and Gini coefficients were computed with the tcR R package. Repertoire sharing was quantified using the overlap coefficient calculated on TCRB nucleotide sequences. Out-of-frame TCRB sequences from naive cells were analyzed to stand in for the pre-selection repertoire. TCRdb's version of the immuneACCESS table is confined to in-frame rearrangements and falls short of the full clone set. An unresolved V gene accounts for under half of the shortfall where checked; the remainder is of unknown origin. Clone size and the V and J calls come from that table; the DNA yielded D and trimming. The sample profile shows roughly 230,000 clones; 9.6% of them were found once. The ten biggest clones cover 0.03% to 0.04% of the sample.

Findings and caveats that apply to the study as a whole: Naive, central memory and regulatory TCRB repertoires appeared to be more similar among patients than among healthy donors. At VDJ recombination sites, patients with type 1 diabetes made fewer insertions and deleted more nucleotides, a pattern implying thymic rearrangement abnormalities. Because cDNA was sequenced instead of genomic DNA, activated cells with high expression could be over-represented, although the groups did not differ in activation or CD3 levels. Because small numbers of individuals were included in the HLA sub-analyses, any influence of HLA type on TCRB rearrangement was left unresolved. In all four CD4+ subsets, TCRB CDR3 length was moderately but significantly shorter in type 1 diabetes patients. Shorter templates might be favored by PCR, yet because patient and control samples were amplified and corrected together, any such skew would affect both groups equally.

From each donor, a single peripheral blood sample of about 120 mL on average was drawn into heparinised tubes. Using a panel that included CD45RO, CCR7, CD25, CD127, CD95 and CD27, naive, central memory, regulatory and stem cell-like memory CD4+ T cells were sorted on a BD FACSAria II. All sorted populations exceeded 95% purity. PBMCs were isolated immediately by Lymphoprep density gradient centrifugation and stained directly without culture. So that batch effects would be minimized, each experiment stained and sorted samples in pairs, pairing one healthy donor with one patient. Here V drops 0 bases and J drops 0 bases, and the junction holds 8 bases not matched to any gene. CDR1 is given as SGHRS and CDR2 as YFSETQ, both from the germline V gene. The CDR3 measures 17 amino acids from cysteine to phenylalanine. Only CDR3 DNA is held: 51 bases, read in frame from base 1.

The V and J segments used are TRBV5-1 and TRBJ2-7; the junction holds 8 bases that match TRBD1. Sequenced: naive CD4+ T cells from blood. The cell subset or site label, as the study defines it: true naive CD4+ T cells. This TCR was recovered from a woman younger than 30 in good health. The nucleotide sequence reads TGCGCCAGCAGCTTGGGGGCCGGGACAGGTATCTCCTACGAGCAGTACTTC. Translated, this gives CASSLGAGTGISYEQYF.